This entry concerns a single T cell receptor (beta chain). Original methodology: Scientists estimated how many nucleated cells there were by amplifying reference gene primers. The method was immunoSEQ multiplex PCR; TCRdb's version includes in-frame clones alone and lacks a portion of them. V, J and clone size derive from that table, while D and trimming were established from the DNA sequence. The sample includes a few hundred thousand clones, about nine tenths of them seen just once. The sample originates from a study of blood T cell repertoires in COVID-19. Study-wide background: Whether acute or convalescent, the COVID-19 samples came from the United States, Italy and Spain. Sources were T cells, B-cell-depleted T cells, or PBMCs; the material itself was cDNA or gDNA.

The clonotype comes from a woman aged 60-70 years with acute or convalescent COVID-19. The sequenced material came from peripheral blood.

The CDR3 DNA is TGCGCCAGCAGCGGGACAGGGACCTACGAGCAGTACTTC. This encodes CASSGTGTYEQYF. The chain recombines TRBV5-1 with TRBJ2-7; 9 bases are a match to TRBD1. The CDR3 loop spans 13 amino acids. The trim removed 4 bases at V and 2 bases at J, leaving 1 base unmatched. Germline loops: CDR1 SGHRS, CDR2 YFSETQ.